This T cell receptor (beta chain) stems from a study of technical replicates of blood from a handful of donors. Germline V gene sequence: CDR1 ENHRY, CDR2 SYGVKD. V was pared by 5 bases and J by 8 bases, with 12 bases between. This CDR3 has 12 residues. Libraries were prepared by immunoSEQ multiplex PCR; TCRdb keeps only in-frame clonotypes and omits some of them. The sample lists about 59,000 clones; about 93% were seen once. This chain uses TRBV10-3 with TRBJ1-2, with D possibly being TRBD1 (5 bases). This receptor was taken from a human donor in good health. Some clones in this sample may be carry-over from other donors' samples. Sequenced: PBMCs. Written as DNA, the CDR3 is TGTGCCATCAGTACATCCCGGGGGGGCTACACCTTC. It encodes CAISTSRGGYTF.